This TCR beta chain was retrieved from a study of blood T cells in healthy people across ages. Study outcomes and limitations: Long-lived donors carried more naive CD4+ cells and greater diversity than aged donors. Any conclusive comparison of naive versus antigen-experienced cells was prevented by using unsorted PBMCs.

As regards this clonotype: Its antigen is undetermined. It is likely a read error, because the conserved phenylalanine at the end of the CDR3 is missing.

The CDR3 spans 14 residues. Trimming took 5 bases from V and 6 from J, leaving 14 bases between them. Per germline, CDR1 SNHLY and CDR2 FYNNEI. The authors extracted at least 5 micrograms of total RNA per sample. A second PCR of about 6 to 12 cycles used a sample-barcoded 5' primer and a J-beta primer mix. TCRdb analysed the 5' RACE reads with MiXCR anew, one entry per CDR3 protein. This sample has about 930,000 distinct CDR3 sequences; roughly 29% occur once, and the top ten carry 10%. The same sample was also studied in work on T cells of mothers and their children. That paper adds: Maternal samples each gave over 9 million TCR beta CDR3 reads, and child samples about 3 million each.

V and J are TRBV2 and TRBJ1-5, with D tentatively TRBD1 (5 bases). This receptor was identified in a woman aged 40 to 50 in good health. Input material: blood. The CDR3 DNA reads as TGTGCCAGCAGTTCCGGGACCGGGTTTCAGCCCCAGCATGTT. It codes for CASSSGTGFQPQHV.